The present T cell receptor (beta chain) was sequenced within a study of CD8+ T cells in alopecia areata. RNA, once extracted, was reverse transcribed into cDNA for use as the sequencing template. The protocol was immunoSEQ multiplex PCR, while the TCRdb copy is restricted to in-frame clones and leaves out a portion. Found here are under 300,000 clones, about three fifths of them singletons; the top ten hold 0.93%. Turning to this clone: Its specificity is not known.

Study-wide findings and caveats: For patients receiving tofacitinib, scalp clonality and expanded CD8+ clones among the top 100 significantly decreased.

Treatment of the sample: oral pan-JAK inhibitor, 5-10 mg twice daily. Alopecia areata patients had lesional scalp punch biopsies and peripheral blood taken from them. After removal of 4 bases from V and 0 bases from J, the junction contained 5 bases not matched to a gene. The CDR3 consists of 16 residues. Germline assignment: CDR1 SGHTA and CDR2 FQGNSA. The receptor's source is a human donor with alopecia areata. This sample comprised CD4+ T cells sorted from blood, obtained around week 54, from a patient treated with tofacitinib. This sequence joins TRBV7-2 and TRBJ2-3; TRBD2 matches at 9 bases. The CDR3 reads CASSSNLAGSTDTQYF. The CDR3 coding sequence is TGTGCCAGCAGCTCAAATCTAGCGGGGAGCACAGATACGCAGTATTTT.